Listed here are 18 T cell receptor beta chains from one sample, sequenced in a study of blood T cell repertoires in COVID-19. The data were produced by immunoSEQ multiplex PCR, yet TCRdb's version contains in-frame clones alone and is incomplete. The sample yields 50,000 to 75,000 clones, about 80% seen once. Sample: peripheral blood. These receptors originate from a woman aged 80 or over with acute or convalescent COVID-19.

The CDR3 region is CAEGWRQGRSGNTIYF. Here the CDR3 DNA reads TGTGCCGAGGGGTGGAGACAGGGGCGCTCTGGAAACACCATATATTTT. The rearrangement joins TRBV21-1 to TRBJ1-3; TRBD1, the table's D call, lacks a check against the DNA. TRBV21-1 has pseudogene status. The CDR3 sequence is 16 residues long.

V gene TRBV4-1 combines with J gene TRBJ1-3; D unclear. Trimming removed 4 bases from V and 3 bases from J, with 16 bases in between. The CDR3 spans 16 residues. CDR1 and CDR2 (germline): MGHRA, YSYEKL. The CDR3: CASSRLGQDGGNTIYF. The CDR3 region has the DNA TGCGCCAGCAGCCGGCTTGGGCAGGATGGTGGAAACACCATATATTTT.

The rearrangement links TRBV5-1 to TRBJ1-1, with 7 bases lining up with TRBD1. CDR1 is SGHRS and CDR2 is YFSETQ in the germline V gene. V was clipped by 4 bases and J by 3 bases; unmatched bases: 6. The CDR3 totals 14 residues. The CDR3 reads CASSHRGFDTEAFF. The CDR3 bases are TGCGCCAGCAGCCACAGGGGTTTCGACACTGAAGCTTTCTTT.

The rearrangement joins TRBV4-2 to TRBJ2-5; 9 bases match TRBD2. Trimming took 1 base from V and 5 from J; bases not matched to a gene: 11. This CDR3 comprises 17 residues. Germline CDR1 LGHNA, CDR2 YNFKEQ. The CDR3 nucleotides read TGTGCCAGCAGCCAAGGGGTTCGTAGCGGGAGCTCGGAGACCCAGTACTTC. Protein: CASSQGVRSGSSETQYF.

The chain combines TRBV28 with TRBJ1-4; D is ambiguous. The CDR3 length is 14 residues. The V end was cut by 0 bases, the J end by 5 bases, with 7 bases between. Germline V gives CDR1 MDHEN, CDR2 SYDVKM. CDR3 DNA sequence: TGTGCCAGCAGTTTATGGAAGAGAAATGAAAAACTGTTTTTT. Translating it yields CASSLWKRNEKLFF.

The CDR3 loop reads CASSLSGGSYNEQFF. The DNA for the CDR3 is TGCGCCAGCAGCTTGTCAGGTGGATCCTACAATGAGCAGTTCTTC. The chain links TRBV5-1 to TRBJ2-1; no clear D gene. Per the germline V gene, CDR1 is SGHRS and CDR2 is YFSETQ. V was pared by 1 base and J by 1 base, with 9 bases between. This CDR3 has 15 amino acids.

V usage is TRBV7-2 and J usage is TRBJ1-4, with 9 bases identical to TRBD1. CDR1 is SGHTA, CDR2 FQGNSA, per germline. The junction had 5 bases not matched to a gene; V was cut back by 4 bases and J by 8 bases. The CDR3 extends over 14 amino acids. CDR3 sequence: CASSSNRGHEKLFF. CDR3 nucleotides: TGTGCCAGCAGCTCAAACAGGGGGCACGAAAAACTGTTTTTT.

The V gene is TRBV30, the J gene TRBJ1-1, with TRBD1 matching over 9 bases. V was pared by 0 bases and J by 1 base, with 6 bases of the junction left unmatched. Germline V gene lookup returns CDR1 GTSNPN and CDR2 SVGIG (reference sequence). The CDR3 is 16 amino acids. CDR3 sequence (DNA): TGTGCCTGGAGTGTACAGGGGGCACATAGGAACACTGAAGCTTTCTTT. Protein sequence: CAWSVQGAHRNTEAFF.

CDR3 coding DNA: TGTGCCAGCTGGGGACTAGCGGGTCGGGCGTGGACCGGGGAGCTGTTTTTT. It is translated as CASWGLAGRAWTGELFF. The chain recombines TRBV27 with TRBJ2-2, with 12 bases lining up with TRBD2. Germline-derived CDR1 and CDR2 are MNHEY and SMNVEV (reference sequence). The CDR3 sequence is 17 residues long. The V gene end was trimmed by 8 bases and the J gene end by 5 bases; junction bases not matched to a gene: 12.

As DNA, the CDR3 is TGTGCCAGCAGACCACAGGGGAAGAGCTCTGGAAACACCATATATTTT. It translates to CASRPQGKSSGNTIYF. The chain recombines TRBV7-6 with TRBJ1-3; 7 bases align to TRBD1. The V gene end was trimmed by 6 bases and the J gene end by 0 bases; junction bases not matched to a gene: 8. This CDR3 contains 16 residues. Germline-derived CDR1 and CDR2 are SGHVS and FNYEAQ.

The V call is TRBV5-1, the J call TRBJ2-7; TRBD2 matches at 15 bases. Germline lookup yields CDR1 SGHRS and CDR2 YFSETQ. This CDR3 spans 16 amino acids. V shed 0 bases and J 6 bases; nucleotides not matched to a gene: 4. The CDR3 protein is CASSLGGTSGRSEQYF. The DNA of the CDR3 is TGCGCCAGCAGCTTGGGGGGGACTAGCGGGAGGAGCGAGCAGTACTTC.

The genes are TRBV2 and TRBJ1-1; a weak D match, TRBD1 (5 bases). CDR1 is SNHLY and CDR2 is FYNNEI in the germline V gene. The CDR3 spans 14 residues. Trimming pared 1 base from V and 7 bases from J, leaving 13 bases between. DNA for the CDR3: TGTGCCAGCAGTGAAGAGACAGCAAGGGGTGAAGCTTTCTTT. The encoded protein is CASSEETARGEAFF.

This chain joins TRBV19 and TRBJ2-7; 13 bases align to TRBD2. The CDR3 is 17 residues long. CDR1 and CDR2 from the germline V gene are LNHDA and SQIVND (reference sequence). The junction had 12 bases not matched to a gene; V was cut back by 5 bases and J by 5 bases. The CDR3: CASSPRTSGSPLNEQYF. The CDR3 nucleotides are TGTGCCAGTAGTCCGAGGACTAGCGGGAGTCCCCTCAACGAGCAGTACTTC.

The chain employs TRBV5-6 and TRBJ1-2; D gene uncertain. Trimming pared 1 base from V and 0 bases from J, leaving 10 bases between. The CDR3 length is 15 residues. Germline CDR1 SGHDT, CDR2 YYEEEE. CDR3 loop: CASSLWPEANYGYTF. CDR3 coding DNA: TGTGCCAGCAGCTTGTGGCCGGAGGCTAACTATGGCTACACCTTC.

This chain joins TRBV11-2 and TRBJ1-1, with a tentative D call TRBD1 (6 bases). This CDR3 has 14 residues. Germline V gives CDR1 SGHAT, CDR2 FQNNGV. V was clipped by 7 bases and J by 7 bases, with 19 bases between them. CDR3 residues: CASKRGGAPGEAFF. The CDR3, as DNA: TGTGCCAGCAAACGAGGGGGGGCCCCTGGTGAAGCTTTCTTT. Supplemented by reference TRBV11-2 and TRBJ1-1, the full variable domain reads EAGVAQSPRYKIIEKRQSVAFWCNPISGHATLYWYQQILGQGPKLLIQFQNNGVVDDSQLPKDRFSAERLKGVDSTLKIQPAKLEDSAVYLCASKRGGAPGEAFFGQGTRLTVV.

The rearrangement joins TRBV7-2 to TRBJ1-5, with 8 bases fitting TRBD1. The V segment lost 4 bases and the J segment 3 bases; nucleotides outside the gene matches: 5. In germline, CDR1 is SGHTA, CDR2 FQGNSA. The CDR3 loop spans 15 amino acids. CDR3 bases: TGTGCCAGCAGCTATGGGACAGGACCCAATCAGCCCCAGCATTTT. Translation gives CASSYGTGPNQPQHF.

This clone is medium-sized (0.01 to 0.1%). This chain connects TRBV6-6 to TRBJ2-7; TRBD2 matches 7 bases. In germline, CDR1 is MNHNY, CDR2 SVGAGI (reference sequence). The CDR3 has 14 amino acids. The junction had 6 bases not matched to a gene; V was cut back by 7 bases and J by 0 bases. The CDR3 DNA is TGTGCCAGCACCAGCGGGACTAACTCCTACGAGCAGTACTTC. This codes for CASTSGTNSYEQYF.

As for this clone: The sample holds other DNA sequences that translate to the same CDR3. The V call is TRBV12-3 or TRBV12-4, the J call TRBJ1-2, with D perhaps TRBD1 (5 bases). The V end lost 1 base, the J end lost 5 bases, and 8 bases lay between the germline ends. The CDR3 has 13 amino acids. CDR3 DNA sequence: TGTGCCAGCAGTTTAGGGGCAGGGTATGGCTACACCTTC. Its translation: CASSLGAGYGYTF.